The 6 T cell receptor beta chains listed next were all sequenced from one sample in a study of T cells in Graves' hyperthyroidism and ophthalmopathy. Amplified TCR beta CDR3 regions came from RNA transcripts. Using the HTBI primer set, a first-round RT-PCR was run on the TCR CDR3. TCRdb reanalysed the multiplex PCR reads using MiXCR and keeps one entry per CDR3 protein. The sample holds about 570,000 distinct CDR3 sequences, about half seen once. The sample taken for sequencing was peripheral blood or thyroid tissue (not recorded which). The receptors stem from an adult woman with Graves' disease, either hyperthyroidism or ophthalmopathy (not recorded which).

There are a few counts of this clonotype. This sequence joins TRBV28 and TRBJ1-5; D is uncertain. The ends were cut back, 6 bases at V and 4 bases at J, with 13 bases in the middle. Germline values: CDR1 MDHEN, CDR2 SYDVKM. The CDR3 length is 14 residues. The CDR3 loop is CASSPNLNNQPQHF. The DNA for the CDR3 is TGTGCCAGCAGCCCCAACCTAAATAATCAGCCCCAGCATTTT.

The gene calls are TRBV15 and TRBJ1-4; D is ambiguous. Germline lookup yields CDR1 LNHNV and CDR2 YYDKDF (reference sequence). V shed 6 bases and J shed 3 bases, with 11 bases lying between them. The CDR3 contains 14 residues. CDR3 nucleotides: TGTGCCACCAGACGCCGGGTTGCTAATGAAAAACTGTTTTTT. The encoded protein is CATRRRVANEKLFF.

V and J are TRBV20-1 and TRBJ1-1; perhaps TRBD1 as D (5 bases). Germline CDR1 is DFQATT and CDR2 is SNEGSKA (reference sequence). The CDR3 consists of 13 residues. V was shortened by 0 bases and J by 7 bases, with 12 bases between the two germline ends. The CDR3 bases are TGCAGTGCTAGAGATCTGATTAGGGGTGAAGCTTTCTTT. Translation gives CSARDLIRGEAFF.

This clonotype was detected a few times. CDR3 region: CASSPGLAPKPYEQYF. The CDR3 coding sequence is TGTGCCAGCAGTCCGGGACTAGCGCCCAAACCCTACGAGCAGTACTTC. The chain combines TRBV7-9 with TRBJ2-7; 10 bases agree with TRBD2. Per the germline V gene, CDR1 is SEHNR and CDR2 is FQNEAQ (reference sequence). The J segment lost 2 bases and the V segment lost 6 bases, leaving 10 bases of the junction unmatched. The CDR3 contains 16 residues. Combining the CDR3 with reference TRBV7-9 and TRBJ2-7 gives the whole variable domain DTGVSQNPRHKITKRGQNVTFRCDPISEHNRLYWYRQTLGQGPEFLTYFQNEAQLEKSRLLSDRFSAERPKGSFSTLEIQRTEQGDSAMYLCASSPGLAPKPYEQYFGPGTRLTVT.

In nucleotides, the CDR3 is TGTGCCAGCGATCCCGGGGCCCATCTCGAGCAGTACTTC. This gives the protein CASDPGAHLEQYF. The chain uses TRBV28 and TRBJ2-7; the D call may be TRBD1 or TRBD2 (5 bases each). The CDR3 is 13 residues long. V lost 8 bases, J lost 6 bases, and 17 bases lay in between. Germline CDR1 and CDR2: MDHEN and SYDVKM.

The V gene is TRBV4-1, the J gene TRBJ2-7; 7 nucleotides agree with TRBD1. With 0 bases clipped from V and 4 bases from J, the junction kept 6 bases outside the gene matches. Per germline, CDR1 MGHRA and CDR2 YSYEKL. This CDR3 is built from 15 residues. CDR3 loop: CASSQEGDRYYEQYF. CDR3 coding DNA: TGCGCCAGCAGCCAAGAAGGGGACAGATATTACGAGCAGTACTTC.